These 29 T cell receptor beta chains came from one sample sequenced in a study of post-analysis software for immune sequencing data. Their target antigens are unknown. Included in the TCR beta cDNA libraries were unique molecular identifiers. TCRdb re-derived calls from the PCR reads in MiXCR, one entry per CDR3 protein. The sample includes hundreds of thousands of distinct CDR3 sequences, more than 30% seen only once; the top ten take roughly 8.2%. Findings and caveats of the study: Included in a set of about 5 TRBV segments more frequent in patients than controls were TRBV5-6, TRBV5-1 and TRBV20-1.

Sequencing used blood. These receptors all stem from a girl aged 2-15 years with multiple sclerosis.

The rearrangement uses TRBV4-2 and TRBJ2-3, with D maybe TRBD1 (5 bases). Germline loops: CDR1 LGHNA, CDR2 YNFKEQ. The CDR3 is 15 residues long. Trimming left V 0 bases short and J 4 bases short, with 11 bases between. CDR3 DNA sequence: TGTGCCAGCAGCCAAGACATCTTGACAGCAGATACGCAGTATTTT. Residues: CASSQDILTADTQYF.

The chain uses TRBV5-1 and TRBJ2-5; tentatively, D is TRBD2 (5 bases). There are 12 residues in the CDR3. V lost 0 bases to trimming and J lost 11 bases, with 11 bases between them. The V gene's germline CDR1 is SGHRS and CDR2 YFSETQ. Here the CDR3 DNA reads TGCGCCAGCAGCTTGGACTTGGAGGAGCAGTACTTC. Translation gives CASSLDLEEQYF.

There are a few counts of this clonotype. The rearrangement links TRBV20-1 to TRBJ2-4; D unresolved. This CDR3 has 14 amino acids. V lost 5 bases, J lost 2 bases, and 13 bases lay in between. The germline V gene encodes CDR1 DFQATT and CDR2 SNEGSKA (reference sequence). The DNA of the CDR3 is TGCAGTGCTGTCAAGCCGGGTTCCAAAAACATTCAGTACTTC. Its translation is CSAVKPGSKNIQYF.

The genes are TRBV20-1 and TRBJ2-1, with D perhaps matching TRBD1 (6 bases). The V end lost 6 bases, the J end lost 2 bases, and 14 bases lay between the germline ends. There are 14 residues in the CDR3. Germline V CDR1 and CDR2: DFQATT, SNEGSKA (reference sequence). The CDR3 coding sequence is TGCAGTGCGACGAACAGGGCCGCCTACAATGAGCAGTTCTTC. Amino acids: CSATNRAAYNEQFF.

This chain connects TRBV6-5 to TRBJ1-1, with 9 bases fitting TRBD1. V was clipped by 6 bases and J by 9 bases; unmatched bases: 5. Germline CDR1 and CDR2: MNHEY and SVGAGI. The CDR3 sequence is 12 residues long. CDR3 region: CASRTGGGKAFF. The DNA of the CDR3 is TGTGCCAGCAGGACAGGGGGTGGAAAAGCTTTCTTT.

This clonotype has just a few counts. The rearrangement joins TRBV29-1 to TRBJ1-2, with a tentative D call TRBD1 (5 bases). V lost 6 bases and J 4 bases, leaving 18 bases between the germline ends. CDR3 size: 14 residues. Germline V lookup: CDR1 SQVTM, CDR2 ANQGSEA. CDR3 sequence: CSVPTGRAPYGYTF. DNA of the CDR3: TGCAGCGTGCCCACAGGTAGAGCGCCCTATGGCTACACCTTC.

This clonotype was counted only a few times. The CDR3 protein is CASSYSQDLLAQYF. The CDR3 coding sequence is TGTGCCAGCAGTTACTCCCAGGATCTTTTAGCGCAGTATTTT. The chain has TRBV6-5 and TRBJ2-3, with D unresolved. The CDR3 spans 14 residues. V was cut by 0 bases and J by 10 bases, with 14 bases left in between. The germline V gene encodes CDR1 MNHEY and CDR2 SVGAGI.

The chain uses TRBV12-3 or TRBV12-4 and TRBJ2-1, with 8 nucleotides matching TRBD2. The CDR3 sequence is 16 residues long. Germline trimming cut 4 bases from V and 3 bases from J; bases unmatched to any gene: 8. This CDR3 is CASSWTAGGNYNEQFF. CDR3 sequence (DNA): TGTGCCAGCAGTTGGACGGCGGGGGGCAACTACAATGAGCAGTTCTTC.

Only a few counts were recorded for this clonotype. The chain combines TRBV10-3 with TRBJ2-1, with 10 bases that match TRBD1. CDR1 ENHRY and CDR2 SYGVKD come from the germline V gene. J was trimmed by 7 bases and V by 5 bases; bases with no gene match: 8. There are 15 residues in the CDR3. CDR3 in DNA: TGTGCCATCAGTAACCACGGGACAGGGGTGAATGAGCAGTTCTTC. It codes for CAISNHGTGVNEQFF.

This clonotype was detected only a few times. An end of the junction differs from the germline gene, which may be a read error. The chain combines TRBV4-2 with TRBJ1-2; D is uncertain. Germline CDR1 and CDR2: LGHNA and YNFKEQ. The CDR3 has 15 residues. The CDR3 region is CASSQDISSSYGDTF. CDR3 nucleotides: TGTGCCAGCAGCCAAGATATCTCCAGTTCCTATGGCGACACCTTC.

This clonotype was detected a few times. The CDR3 here is CASGSGTSGGHSQETQYF. The DNA of the CDR3 is TGCGCCAGCGGATCCGGGACTAGCGGGGGACACTCCCAAGAGACCCAGTACTTC. V usage is TRBV5-1 and J usage is TRBJ2-5; 14 bases match TRBD2. The CDR3 length is 18 residues. From germline, CDR1 is SGHRS and CDR2 YFSETQ. With V trimmed by 7 bases and J by 1 base, 12 bases remained unmatched.

This clonotype was detected only a few times. The V call is TRBV10-3, the J call TRBJ1-4, with a tentative D call TRBD1 (5 bases). CDR1 and CDR2 from the germline V gene are ENHRY and SYGVKD. This CDR3 has 16 residues. Trimming removed 2 bases at V and 5 bases at J, with 15 bases between. CDR3 coding DNA: TGTGCCATCAGTGAGCTACGGGACGGAGAAAATGAAAAACTGTTTTTT. Translating it yields CAISELRDGENEKLFF.

The rearrangement links TRBV7-9 to TRBJ2-7; no reliable D call. The CDR3 extends over 12 amino acids. Trimming shortened V by 8 bases and J by 2 bases, and 10 bases separated the two germline ends. CDR1 and CDR2 (germline): SEHNR, FQNEAQ (reference sequence). CDR3 coding DNA: TGTGCCAGCCAAGGGTGGGCCTACGAGCAGTACTTC. Residues: CASQGWAYEQYF.

The chain has TRBV11-2 and TRBJ2-3, with D tentatively TRBD1 (5 bases). This CDR3 region has 11 residues. The germline V gene encodes CDR1 SGHAT and CDR2 FQNNGV. The V end was cut by 1 base, the J end by 10 bases, with 6 bases between. CDR3 DNA: TGTGCCAGCAGCTTAGGGGGCCCGCAGTATTTT. Translation gives CASSLGGPQYF.

The chain combines TRBV29-1 with TRBJ1-1; D is unclear. The germline CDR1 and CDR2 sequences are SQVTM and ANQGSEA. V gave up 4 bases and J gave up 1 base, with 7 bases separating them. This CDR3 spans 12 amino acids. The CDR3 here is CSVAPTNTEAFF. The DNA of the CDR3 is TGCAGCGTTGCCCCAACGAACACTGAAGCTTTCTTT.

This rearrangement joins TRBV15 to TRBJ2-7; D might be TRBD1 (5 bases). Germline V gene data show CDR1 as LNHNV and CDR2 as YYDKDF (reference sequence). The V end was cut by 0 bases, the J end by 6 bases, with 12 bases between. This CDR3 region has 14 residues. CDR3 nucleotide sequence: TGTGCCACCAGCAGAGACCAGGGTAGATTCGAGCAGTACTTC. Its protein is CATSRDQGRFEQYF. The complete variable domain, with remaining parts taken from reference TRBV15 and TRBJ2-7, reads DAMVIQNPRYQVTQFGKPVTLSCSQTLNHNVMYWYQQKSSQAPKLLFHYYDKDFNNEADTPDNFQSRRPNTSFCFLDIRSPGLGDTAMYLCATSRDQGRFEQYFGPGTRLTVT.

About this clonotype itself: Relative to the germline gene, one junction end is altered; a read error may explain this. In DNA form, the CDR3 reads TGCAGCGTTGAACCACAGGGGGCGGTCTACAATGAGCGGTTCTTC. It is translated as CSVEPQGAVYNERFF. V is TRBV29-1 and J is TRBJ2-1, with 9 bases identical to TRBD1. Germline CDR1 SQVTM, CDR2 ANQGSEA. The CDR3 has 15 residues.

The rearrangement joins TRBV6-6 to TRBJ1-2; D gene unclear. The V gene's germline CDR1 is MNHNY and CDR2 SVGAGI (reference sequence). This CDR3 comprises 14 residues. V was clipped by 7 bases and J by 5 bases, with 17 bases between them. CDR3 coding DNA: TGTGCCAGCAACGAACCCGCTAGACCATATGGCTACACCTTC. Translating gives CASNEPARPYGYTF.

The chain uses TRBV2 and TRBJ2-1; D not resolved. Between the trimmed V and J ends, which lost 6 bases and 8 bases, there was a span of 20 bases. Germline V gene lookup returns CDR1 SNHLY and CDR2 FYNNEI. The CDR3 covers 15 residues. CDR3: CASSPTRRPRHEQFF. The CDR3 bases are TGTGCCAGCAGCCCCACCCGTAGACCCCGTCATGAGCAGTTCTTC.

As concerns this clonotype: An end of the junction differs from the germline gene, which may be a read error. The rearrangement joins TRBV6-5 to TRBJ1-1; 8 bases agree with TRBD1. Germline V CDR1 and CDR2: MNHEY, SVGAGI. This CDR3 is built from 14 residues. CDR3: CASSDRGMNAEAFF. The CDR3 DNA follows: TGTGCCAGCAGTGACAGGGGTATGAACGCTGAAGCTTTCTTT.

The chain uses TRBV4-2 and TRBJ2-1; TRBD2 agrees at 10 bases. The length of the CDR3 is 16 residues. Per the germline V gene, CDR1 is LGHNA and CDR2 is YNFKEQ. V shed 0 bases and J 4 bases; nucleotides not matched to a gene: 3. CDR3 DNA: TGTGCCAGCAGCCAAGAAGGACTAGCGGAATACAATGAGCAGTTCTTC. Residues: CASSQEGLAEYNEQFF.

The chain links TRBV7-9 to TRBJ2-3; D remains unclear. The CDR3 is 16 residues long. Germline V gene data show CDR1 as SEHNR and CDR2 as FQNEAQ (reference sequence). V gave up 2 bases and J gave up 5 bases, with 17 bases separating them. The CDR3 is CASSLSRLRPGDTQYF. CDR3 DNA sequence: TGTGCCAGCAGCTTAAGTCGTTTACGACCTGGAGATACGCAGTATTTT. The complete variable domain, with remaining parts taken from reference TRBV7-9 and TRBJ2-3, reads DTGVSQNPRHKITKRGQNVTFRCDPISEHNRLYWYRQTLGQGPEFLTYFQNEAQLEKSRLLSDRFSAERPKGSFSTLEIQRTEQGDSAMYLCASSLSRLRPGDTQYFGPGTRLTVL.

This clonotype was seen more than once but under ten times. The chain recombines TRBV28 with TRBJ2-1; TRBD1 or TRBD2 may be the D gene (5 bases each). The V and J ends lost 6 bases and 4 bases respectively, with 19 bases between them. Germline CDR1 and CDR2: MDHEN and SYDVKM. This CDR3 comprises 16 residues. The CDR3 nucleotides are TGTGCCAGCAGCCTAATCCGGGACGGACATTACAATGAGCAGTTCTTC. This gives the protein CASSLIRDGHYNEQFF.

This clonotype was seen a handful of times. The V and J genes are TRBV5-1 and TRBJ2-1; D ambiguous. The germline V and J ends were trimmed by 3 bases and 0 bases, with 4 bases remaining between them. From germline, CDR1 is SGHRS and CDR2 YFSETQ. The CDR3 has 13 residues. This chain's CDR3 is CASSWASYNEQFF. Here the CDR3 DNA reads TGCGCCAGCAGCTGGGCCTCCTACAATGAGCAGTTCTTC.

This clonotype was seen only a few times. V gene TRBV5-1 combines with J gene TRBJ2-4, with 7 bases aligning to TRBD1. Germline V gene data show CDR1 as SGHRS and CDR2 as YFSETQ. The trim removed 4 bases at V and 2 bases at J, leaving 6 bases unmatched. This CDR3 is 15 amino acids long. The CDR3: CASSEIRGTKNIQYF. DNA of the CDR3: TGCGCCAGCAGCGAAATCAGGGGGACCAAAAACATTCAGTACTTC.

This clonotype occurred a few times. V usage is TRBV12-3 or TRBV12-4 and J usage is TRBJ1-1; the D gene is possibly TRBD1 (5 bases). V lost 1 base and J lost 1, with 10 bases in between. This CDR3 spans 15 amino acids. This chain's CDR3 is CASSLVGGGNTEAFF. The CDR3 region has the DNA TGTGCCAGCAGTTTAGTAGGTGGGGGGAACACTGAAGCTTTCTTT.

This clonotype was counted between two and nine times. The chain joins TRBV29-1 to TRBJ2-7; unclear D gene. The ends were cut back, 0 bases at V and 3 bases at J, with 6 bases in the middle. The V gene's germline CDR1 is SQVTM and CDR2 ANQGSEA. This CDR3 is 12 amino acids long. The CDR3 DNA reads TGCAGCGTTGAAGACGGTTACTACGAGCAGTACTTC. This translates into CSVEDGYYEQYF.

With respect to this clonotype: Its ends do not fully match the called genes, so a read error is possible. The chain recombines TRBV16 with TRBJ2-3, with D tentatively TRBD1 (5 bases). Germline CDR1 KGHSY, CDR2 FQNENV. The CDR3 covers 13 residues. DNA of the CDR3: TGTGCCAGCAGCTGGATAATCACAGGTACGCAGTATTTT. This translates into CASSWIITGTQYF.

V is TRBV7-2 and J is TRBJ2-1, with TRBD1 as a possible D gene (5 bases). V lost 2 bases, J lost 1 base, and 15 bases lay in between. CDR1 and CDR2 from the germline V gene are SGHTA and FQGNSA. CDR3 length: 17 residues. The CDR3 nucleotides read TGTGCCAGCAGCTTAAAGACAGCACTACCTTCCTACAATGAGCAGTTCTTC. This translates into CASSLKTALPSYNEQFF.